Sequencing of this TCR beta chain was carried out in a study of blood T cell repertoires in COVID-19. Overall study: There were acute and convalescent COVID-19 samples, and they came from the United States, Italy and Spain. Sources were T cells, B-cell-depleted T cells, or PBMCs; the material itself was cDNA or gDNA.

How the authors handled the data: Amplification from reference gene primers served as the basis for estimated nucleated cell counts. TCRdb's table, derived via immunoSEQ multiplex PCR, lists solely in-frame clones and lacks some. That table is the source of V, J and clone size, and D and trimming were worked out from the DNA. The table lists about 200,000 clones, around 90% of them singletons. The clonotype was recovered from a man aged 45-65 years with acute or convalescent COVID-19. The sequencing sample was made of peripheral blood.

The CDR3: CASKLLAGGDEQFF. The CDR3 region has the DNA TGTGCCAGCAAACTACTAGCGGGAGGAGATGAGCAGTTCTTC. The V and J genes are TRBV27 and TRBJ2-1; 12 positions match TRBD2. This CDR3 is 14 amino acids long. The germline V gene has CDR1 MNHEY and CDR2 SMNVEV (reference sequence). J lost 8 bases, V lost 7 bases, and 6 bases had no gene match.